This note documents a single T cell receptor (beta chain) sequence. This sample was taken from a study of blood T cell repertoires in COVID-19. In the original analysis: Nucleated cell counts were estimated from reference gene primer amplification. Profiled with immunoSEQ multiplex PCR; TCRdb holds only in-frame clones, not every one. That table is the source of V, J and clone size, and D and trimming were worked out from the DNA. The data show about 46,000 clones, with 70% to 90% seen just once and around 3.3% held by the top ten. Trimming took 4 bases from V and 2 from J, leaving 16 bases between them. The CDR3 has 15 amino acids. The germline gives CDR1 SGHNT, CDR2 YYREEE (reference sequence).

The origin of this receptor is a woman aged 45-59 years who had recovered from COVID-19. Sequenced: PBMCs or T cells enriched from blood (not recorded which). The chain links TRBV5-4 to TRBJ2-7; tentatively, D is TRBD2 (6 bases). The CDR3 reads CASSPTGTQTYEQYF. As DNA, the CDR3 is TGTGCCAGCAGCCCGACCGGGACTCAGACCTACGAGCAGTACTTC.